These 17 T cell receptor beta chains originate from one sample sequenced in a study of T cell responses to AZD1222 COVID-19 vaccine (dated by TCRdb to the early 2020s). The time point tag for this specimen amounts to: baseline before first vaccination. To prepare the library, the immunoSEQ multiplex PCR assay was applied. Not all clones reach the TCRdb copy of this immuneACCESS table, which keeps in-frame sequences only. Checked studies attribute under half of the gap to unresolved V genes and leave the rest unexplained. This sample has 90,000 to 120,000 clones in its table, and about 85% of those were observed once. The top ten clones comprise around 4.4% of the sample. The sample here was peripheral blood, taken on day 0 of AZD1222 vaccination. These receptors were taken from an adult in good health.

V usage is TRBV25-1 and J usage is TRBJ1-1; D is perhaps TRBD1 (6 bases). The germline V and J ends were trimmed by 6 bases and 0 bases, with 11 bases remaining between them. The germline CDR1 and CDR2 sequences are MGHDK and SYGVNS. The CDR3 extends over 14 amino acids. The CDR3 nucleotides read TGTGCCAGCAGGGAGGGACACATGAACACTGAAGCTTTCTTT. Translation: CASREGHMNTEAFF.

The chain has TRBV18 and TRBJ2-7; TRBD2 aligns across 12 bases. J was trimmed by 4 bases and V by 6 bases; bases with no gene match: 7. The V gene's germline CDR1 is KGHSH and CDR2 LQKENI. The CDR3 is 15 residues long. The CDR3 sequence: CASSPQGLAGYEQYF. CDR3 coding DNA: TGTGCCAGCTCTCCTCAAGGACTAGCGGGGTACGAGCAGTACTTC. The whole variable domain, filled in from reference TRBV18 and TRBJ2-7, reads NAGVMQNPRHLVRRRGQEARLRCSPMKGHSHVYWYRQLPEEGLKFMVYLQKENIIDESGMPKERFSAEFPKEGPSILRIQQVVRGDSAAYFCASSPQGLAGYEQYFGPGTRLTVT.

The chain has TRBV15 and TRBJ1-1; D remains unclear. Trimming removed 0 bases from V and 4 bases from J, with 15 bases in between. Germline V lookup: CDR1 LNHNV, CDR2 YYDKDF (reference sequence). CDR3 length: 16 amino acids. CDR3 region: CATSRDGVLGLTEAFF. The CDR3 DNA reads as TGTGCCACCAGCAGAGACGGGGTTTTGGGCCTCACTGAAGCTTTCTTT.

The chain links TRBV7-3 to TRBJ1-2; D is perhaps TRBD1 (5 bases). Germline CDR1 is SGHTA and CDR2 is FQGTGA. CDR3 length: 14 amino acids. Trimming took off 1 base at V and 13 bases at J, with 19 bases between the two ends. The CDR3 DNA is TGTGCCAGCAGCTTAAGTGGGACGGCGGGTCTGATCACCTTC. Translated: CASSLSGTAGLITF.

The rearrangement joins TRBV5-1 to TRBJ1-4; a weak D match, TRBD1 (6 bases). Trimming cost V 6 bases and J 8 bases, with 17 bases left between them. The CDR3 contains 14 residues. Germline V gene data show CDR1 as SGHRS and CDR2 as YFSETQ. The CDR3 here is CASKLTGLGEKLFF. CDR3 sequence (DNA): TGCGCCAGCAAGCTTACAGGGTTAGGCGAAAAACTGTTTTTT.

The chain has TRBV5-1 and TRBJ1-2, with D possibly matching TRBD1 (5 bases). Germline CDR1 is SGHRS and CDR2 is YFSETQ. The CDR3 is 13 amino acids. Trimming took 2 bases from V and 8 from J, leaving 13 bases between them. In DNA form, the CDR3 reads TGCGCCAGCAGCTTTTCCGGGGGGAGAGGCTACACCTTC. It codes for CASSFSGGRGYTF.

This clone has just one count. J is TRBJ1-1 and V is TRBV7-2; 7 nucleotides line up with TRBD1. V dropped 6 bases and J dropped 0; count of bases not matched to a gene: 4. Germline CDR1 reads SGHTA; CDR2 reads FQGNSA. The CDR3 runs to 14 residues. CDR3 sequence: CASSRQGMNTEAFF. CDR3 coding DNA: TGTGCCAGCAGTCGACAGGGCATGAACACTGAAGCTTTCTTT.

The chain carries TRBV5-5 and TRBJ2-7; 9 bases map to TRBD1. Trimming at V came to 2 bases and at J to 5 bases, leaving 2 bases not matched to a gene. This CDR3 is 13 amino acids long. Germline V gene data show CDR1 as SGHKS and CDR2 as YYEKEE (reference sequence). In DNA form, the CDR3 reads TGTGCCAGCAGCTTACAGGGGGCGAACGAGCAGTACTTC. As protein: CASSLQGANEQYF.

The V and J genes are TRBV3-1 (or the pseudogene TRBV3-2) and TRBJ1-2; D perhaps matches TRBD1 (5 bases). Germline assignment: CDR1 LGHDT and CDR2 YNNKEL (reference sequence). Trimming cost V 2 bases and J 4 bases, with 14 bases left between them. CDR3 size: 15 residues. The CDR3 bases are TGTGCCAGCAGCCAATTACGCAGGGACTTCTATGGCTACACCTTC. This codes for CASSQLRRDFYGYTF.

This chain links TRBV7-9 with TRBJ1-4; D unclear. Trimming left V 1 base short and J 5 bases short, with 8 bases between. This CDR3 region has 14 residues. Per the germline V gene, CDR1 is SEHNR and CDR2 is FQNEAQ (reference sequence). The DNA for the CDR3 is TGTGCCAGCAGCTTAGGGGGTCTGAATGAAAAACTGTTTTTT. Protein sequence: CASSLGGLNEKLFF.

The CDR3 loop is CASSLGTSGGNTGELFF. In nucleotides, the CDR3 is TGTGCCAGCAGCTTGGGAACTAGCGGGGGCAACACCGGGGAGCTGTTTTTT. J is TRBJ2-2 and V is TRBV5-4, with 11 bases lining up with TRBD2. Per the germline V gene, CDR1 is SGHNT and CDR2 is YYREEE (reference sequence). This CDR3 has 17 residues. V was clipped by 0 bases and J by 2 bases; unmatched bases: 3.

DNA of the CDR3: TGTGCCAGCAGCCCGGGACTAGCGGGGCCCACAGATACGCAGTATTTT. It yields the protein CASSPGLAGPTDTQYF. This rearrangement joins TRBV5-4 to TRBJ2-3; TRBD2 aligns across 13 bases. J was trimmed by 2 bases and V by 4 bases; bases with no gene match: 4. The germline V gene has CDR1 SGHNT and CDR2 YYREEE (reference sequence). CDR3 size: 16 residues.

This CDR3 reads CASSVRVNTEAFF. For the CDR3, the DNA is TGTGCCAGCAGCGTACGGGTAAACACTGAAGCTTTCTTT. V gene TRBV9 combines with J gene TRBJ1-1; D not resolved. Germline loops: CDR1 SGDLS, CDR2 YYNGEE. V lost 1 base to trimming and J lost 2 bases, with 6 bases between them. The CDR3 length is 13 residues.

The chain uses TRBV27 and TRBJ1-1; a weak D match, TRBD1 (5 bases). The germline gives CDR1 MNHEY, CDR2 SMNVEV (reference sequence). The germline V and J ends were trimmed by 7 bases and 5 bases, with 8 bases remaining between them. This CDR3 is built from 11 residues. The CDR3 sequence is CASIRATEAFF. The CDR3 region has the DNA TGTGCCAGCATCAGGGCTACTGAAGCTTTCTTT.

A note on this clone: One end of the junction does not line up with germline, which may come from a read error. The chain is built from TRBV11-1 and TRBJ2-7, with D perhaps matching TRBD1 (5 bases). From germline, CDR1 is SGHAT and CDR2 FQDESV (reference sequence). The CDR3 covers 14 residues. Here the CDR3 DNA reads TGTGCCGGCAGCTTATCCCTCGACAGCTACGAGCAGTACTTC. It encodes CAGSLSLDSYEQYF.

This clone has a single count. This sequence joins TRBV6-2 or TRBV6-3 and TRBJ1-6; D is unclear. Germline CDR1 MNHEY, CDR2 SVGEGT. CDR3 length: 13 amino acids. Trimming cost V 3 bases and J 5 bases, with 5 bases left between them. The CDR3 coding sequence is TGTGCCAGCAGTTATGGCGATAATTCACCCCTCCACTTT. This codes for CASSYGDNSPLHF.

The chain uses TRBV7-2 and TRBJ2-3, with 7 bases lining up with TRBD2. The V and J ends lost 2 bases and 0 bases, in that order; junction bases with no gene match: 5. Germline CDR1 reads SGHTA; CDR2 reads FQGNSA. This CDR3 is built from 16 residues. The CDR3 here is CASSLLGGDSTDTQYF. DNA of the CDR3: TGTGCCAGCAGCTTATTGGGAGGGGATAGCACAGATACGCAGTATTTT.